These 7 T cell receptor beta chains came from one sample sequenced in a study of cytomegalovirus exposure and HLA in healthy donors. PCR primers comprised 60 Vbeta and 13 Jbeta primers. Only in-frame clones appear in the TCRdb table, and some are missing; sequencing was by immunoSEQ multiplex PCR. Of around 130,000 clones listed, roughly four fifths are singletons. The specimen was PBMCs. The receptor source for this set is a young man in good health and CMV-seronegative.

The chain couples TRBV2 to TRBJ2-3; D is undetermined. Germline V gene lookup returns CDR1 SNHLY and CDR2 FYNNEI. With 4 bases removed from V and 0 bases from J, the gap between germline ends came to 8 bases. This CDR3 spans 14 amino acids. The chain's CDR3 is CASSGLASTDTQYF. The CDR3 region has the DNA TGTGCCAGCAGTGGGCTCGCTAGCACAGATACGCAGTATTTT.

This clone has only a few counts. The V call is TRBV11-2, the J call TRBJ1-4, with D hard to call. V was shortened by 5 bases and J by 5 bases, with 15 bases between the two germline ends. Germline CDR1 and CDR2: SGHAT and FQNNGV. The CDR3 is 15 residues long. CDR3: CASSRVRGRNEKLFF. CDR3 coding DNA: TGTGCCAGCAGCCGCGTCCGGGGTAGGAATGAAAAACTGTTTTTT.

This rearrangement joins TRBV28 to TRBJ2-1; D is possibly TRBD1 (5 bases). Trimming took off 8 bases at V and 3 bases at J, with 11 bases between the two ends. The germline V gene encodes CDR1 MDHEN and CDR2 SYDVKM. The CDR3 runs 13 residues. The CDR3 loop is CASLRQGYNEQFF. The CDR3, as DNA: TGTGCCAGCCTCCGTCAGGGCTACAATGAGCAGTTCTTC.

The chain carries TRBV29-1 and TRBJ2-3, with D possibly TRBD2 on 5 matching bases. The V gene's germline CDR1 is SQVTM and CDR2 ANQGSEA. The CDR3 runs to 16 residues. Trimming stripped 0 bases from V and 0 bases from J, with 13 bases between. CDR3 amino acids: CSVEDPRRRSTDTQYF. The DNA of the CDR3 is TGCAGCGTTGAAGATCCCCGACGGAGGAGCACAGATACGCAGTATTTT.

This clone occurred a few times. The gene calls are TRBV2 and TRBJ2-1; 7 bases line up with TRBD1. The CDR3 extends over 14 amino acids. J lost 8 bases, V lost 6 bases, and 10 bases had no gene match. From germline, CDR1 is SNHLY and CDR2 FYNNEI. The CDR3 sequence is CASRGTVSRDEQFF. The CDR3, as DNA: TGTGCCAGCAGGGGGACAGTCTCCAGGGATGAGCAGTTCTTC.

The chain couples TRBV28 to TRBJ1-1; D gene unclear. The CDR3 totals 11 residues. Germline V gene lookup returns CDR1 MDHEN and CDR2 SYDVKM. V was pared by 3 bases and J by 8 bases, with 7 bases between. CDR3 coding DNA: TGTGCCAGCAGTTTCCGGTACGAAGCTTTCTTT. The encoded protein is CASSFRYEAFF.

This clone was detected a few times. This rearrangement joins TRBV29-1 to TRBJ2-1; D may be TRBD1 (6 bases). Trimming removed 4 bases at V and 9 bases at J, with 10 bases between. The germline CDR1 and CDR2 sequences are SQVTM and ANQGSEA. The CDR3 is made up of 11 amino acids. CDR3 loop: CSVARGGEQFF. DNA of the CDR3: TGCAGCGTTGCCAGGGGTGGTGAGCAGTTCTTC.